Shown below are 16 T cell receptor beta chains from a single sample sequenced in a study of T cell changes during pregnancy in multiple sclerosis (dated by TCRdb to 2018 to 2020). Preparation of the library involved the immunoSEQ multiplex PCR assay. Drawn from immuneACCESS, this table holds only the in-frame rearrangements with V and J called that TCRdb kept. Clones are partly lost; checked studies trace under half to an unresolved V gene and leave the rest unexplained. The sample yields about 40,000 clones; roughly 93% were counted once. Together, the top ten hold roughly 0.41% of the sample. Sample: CD4+ T cells from peripheral blood mononuclear cells, taken in the first trimester of pregnancy. These receptors were collected from a female donor with multiple sclerosis, enrolled in a pregnancy study.

Only one count was recorded for this clone. This sequence joins TRBV19 and TRBJ1-5; 8 nucleotides match TRBD1. The CDR3 sequence is 18 residues long. Germline V gene data show CDR1 as LNHDA and CDR2 as SQIVND (reference sequence). J lost 1 base, V lost 0 bases, and 8 bases had no gene match. The CDR3 sequence: CASSIDLRAGGSNQPQHF. For the CDR3, the DNA is TGTGCCAGTAGTATAGATCTAAGGGCAGGGGGCAGCAATCAGCCCCAGCATTTT.

Here the CDR3 DNA reads TGTGCCATCAGTGAATTCAGGGGACAGCCCCAGCATTTT. It codes for CAISEFRGQPQHF. The genes are TRBV10-3 and TRBJ1-5; a possible D gene is TRBD1 (6 bases). CDR1 is ENHRY, CDR2 SYGVKD, per germline. The CDR3 spans 13 residues. Trimming stripped 3 bases from V and 7 bases from J, with 10 bases between.

The chain links TRBV5-1 to TRBJ2-5; 15 bases align to TRBD2. Unmatched junction bases numbered 3, after V lost 4 bases and J lost 5 bases. The CDR3 has 15 amino acids. Looked up from germline, CDR1 is SGHRS and CDR2 is YFSETQ. CDR3 DNA: TGCGCCAGCAGCGGACTAGCGGGGGGGCCGGAGACCCAGTACTTC. It specifies CASSGLAGGPETQYF. The whole variable domain, remainder taken from reference TRBV5-1 and TRBJ2-5, is KAGVTQTPRYLIKTRGQQVTLSCSPISGHRSVSWYQQTPGQGLQFLFEYFSETQRNKGNFPGRFSGRQFSNSRSEMNVSTLELGDSALYLCASSGLAGGPETQYFGPGTRLLVL.

The chain recombines TRBV19 with TRBJ2-3, with no clear D. The CDR3 runs to 14 residues. The germline gives CDR1 LNHDA, CDR2 SQIVND (reference sequence). V was trimmed by 5 bases and J by 0 bases, leaving 9 bases between them. The CDR3 DNA is TGTGCCAGTAGTCCGCTAAGTAGCACAGATACGCAGTATTTT. The encoded protein is CASSPLSSTDTQYF. Looking up the rest from reference TRBV19 and TRBJ2-3 gives the full variable domain: DGGITQSPKYLFRKEGQNVTLSCEQNLNHDAMYWYRQDPGQGLRLIYYSQIVNDFQKGDIAEGYSVSREKKESFPLTVTSAQKNPTAFYLCASSPLSSTDTQYFGPGTRLTVL.

The J gene is TRBJ1-3, the V gene TRBV4-1, with D possibly TRBD1 on 5 matching bases. Germline CDR1 MGHRA, CDR2 YSYEKL. Between the trimmed V and J ends, which lost 0 bases and 7 bases, there was a span of 16 bases. The CDR3 extends over 16 amino acids. This chain's CDR3 is CASSQEGALATNTIYF. For the CDR3, the DNA is TGCGCCAGCAGCCAAGAAGGGGCTTTGGCTACCAACACCATATATTTT.

V and J are TRBV13 and TRBJ1-3, with 7 bases lining up with TRBD1. Per germline, CDR1 PRHDT and CDR2 FYEKMQ (reference sequence). CDR3 length equals 15 residues. V was pared by 5 bases and J by 0 bases, with 4 bases of the junction left unmatched. This chain's CDR3 is CASSPWTGSGNTIYF. The CDR3 DNA reads as TGTGCCAGCAGCCCCTGGACAGGCTCTGGAAACACCATATATTTT. The complete variable domain, with remaining parts taken from reference TRBV13 and TRBJ1-3, reads AAGVIQSPRHLIKEKRETATLKCYPIPRHDTVYWYQQGPGQDPQFLISFYEKMQSDKGSIPDRFSAQQFSDYHSELNMSSLELGDSALYFCASSPWTGSGNTIYFGEGSWLTVV.

This chain links TRBV2 with TRBJ2-3; 11 bases agree with TRBD2. Trimming removed 1 base from V and 3 bases from J; junction bases left unmatched: 6. The germline V gene has CDR1 SNHLY and CDR2 FYNNEI. This CDR3 is 17 amino acids long. CDR3 in amino acids: CASSEGLTSGSTDTQYF. CDR3 DNA: TGTGCCAGCAGTGAAGGCTTAACTAGCGGGAGTACAGATACGCAGTATTTT.

The genes are TRBV11-2 and TRBJ2-5; maybe TRBD2 (5 bases). Germline CDR1 reads SGHAT; CDR2 reads FQNNGV. Deletions cut 7 bases from V and 3 bases from J, with 12 bases between. The CDR3 is 13 amino acids. This chain's CDR3 is CASTRQREETQYF. The DNA for the CDR3 is TGTGCCAGCACTAGGCAGAGGGAAGAGACCCAGTACTTC. Full variable domain (missing parts from reference TRBV11-2 and TRBJ2-5): EAGVAQSPRYKIIEKRQSVAFWCNPISGHATLYWYQQILGQGPKLLIQFQNNGVVDDSQLPKDRFSAERLKGVDSTLKIQPAKLEDSAVYLCASTRQREETQYFGPGTRLLVL.

As DNA, the CDR3 is TGTGCCAGCAGCTTTTTAGGGGCCTCTGGAAACACCATATATTTT. Translated, it gives CASSFLGASGNTIYF. V gene TRBV5-4 combines with J gene TRBJ1-3, with D perhaps matching TRBD1 (5 bases). CDR1 is SGHNT and CDR2 is YYREEE in the germline V gene (reference sequence). V was trimmed by 2 bases and J by 0 bases, leaving 9 bases between them. This CDR3 comprises 15 residues.

V and J are TRBV7-3 and TRBJ2-3, with 12 bases fitting TRBD2. V lost 5 bases, J lost 7 bases, and 10 bases stayed unmatched. Looked up from germline, CDR1 is SGHTA and CDR2 is FQGTGA. The CDR3 sequence is 16 residues long. CDR3: CASSLAGTSGWNTQYF. For the CDR3, the DNA is TGTGCCAGCAGCCTGGCCGGGACTAGCGGGTGGAATACGCAGTATTTT.

CDR3 bases: TGTGCCATCCGGGCCGCCATTACAGGGAAACAATACGAGCAGTACTTC. As protein: CAIRAAITGKQYEQYF. This chain joins TRBV10-3 and TRBJ2-7; perhaps TRBD1 as D (6 bases). Trimming cost V 8 bases and J 4 bases, with 24 bases left between them. Germline V lookup: CDR1 ENHRY, CDR2 SYGVKD. The CDR3 spans 16 residues.

V and J are TRBV27 and TRBJ2-6; a weak D match, TRBD2 (5 bases). The length of the CDR3 is 14 residues. Germline lookup yields CDR1 MNHEY and CDR2 SMNVEV (reference sequence). The V end was cut by 10 bases, the J end by 0 bases, with 10 bases between. CDR3 nucleotide sequence: TGTGCCACCTGCGGGTTCTCTGGGGCCAACGTCCTGACTTTC. Its protein product is CATCGFSGANVLTF. Drawing the rest from reference TRBV27 and TRBJ2-6, the complete variable domain is EAQVTQNPRYLITVTGKKLTVTCSQNMNHEYMSWYRQDPGLGLRQIYYSMNVEVTDKGDVPEGYKVSRKEKRNFPLILESPSPNQTSLYFCATCGFSGANVLTFGAGSRLTVL.

This clone qualifies as medium-sized (0.01 to 0.1%). The chain combines TRBV19 with TRBJ1-6; TRBD1 aligns across 9 bases. CDR1 is LNHDA and CDR2 is SQIVND in the germline V gene (reference sequence). The CDR3 covers 16 residues. J gave up 5 bases and V 4 bases, and 6 bases lay outside the gene matches. The CDR3 DNA sequence: TGTGCCAGTAGTAAAGTGGACAGGGGAAATAATTCACCCCTCCACTTT. This codes for CASSKVDRGNNSPLHF.

The V call is TRBV6-5, the J call TRBJ2-7; possible D gene TRBD1, 5 bases. This CDR3 spans 11 amino acids. V dropped 4 bases and J dropped 6 bases, with 7 bases sitting between them. Germline V CDR1 and CDR2: MNHEY, SVGAGI. The CDR3 is CASSLGLEQYF. CDR3 DNA: TGTGCCAGCAGTTTGGGGCTCGAGCAGTACTTC.

The genes are TRBV6-6 and TRBJ2-3; 9 nucleotides align to TRBD1. In germline, CDR1 is MNHNY, CDR2 SVGAGI (reference sequence). Trimming removed 6 bases from V and 0 bases from J; junction bases left unmatched: 4. This CDR3 spans 15 amino acids. The CDR3 loop is CASRRDRVSTDTQYF. The CDR3 DNA follows: TGTGCCAGCAGACGGGACAGGGTGAGCACAGATACGCAGTATTTT.

The chain uses TRBV7-9 and TRBJ1-1, with D perhaps TRBD1 (6 bases). The germline V gene encodes CDR1 SEHNR and CDR2 FQNEAQ (reference sequence). The CDR3 is made up of 17 amino acids. Trimming stripped 5 bases from V and 1 base from J, with 20 bases between. The CDR3 DNA reads TGTGCCAGCAGCAGTAGAGACCCCGGGACACAGAACACTGAAGCTTTCTTT. It encodes CASSSRDPGTQNTEAFF.